This record looks at one T cell receptor (beta chain) sequence and its context. Clones were sequenced by immunoSEQ multiplex PCR, and TCRdb holds only the in-frame ones, with some missing. Of a few hundred thousand clones detected, approximately 90% appear once; the ten largest clones hold about 1.3%. These data come from a study of blood T cell repertoires in COVID-19. The CDR3 length is 13 residues. V gave up 8 bases and J gave up 4 bases, with 12 bases separating them. The V gene's germline CDR1 is MNHEY and CDR2 SVGAGI. This chain links TRBV6-5 with TRBJ2-1; D unclear. This sequence was found in a man younger than 40 who had recovered from COVID-19. The sequencing input was PBMCs or T cells enriched from blood (not recorded which). The CDR3, as DNA: TGTGCCAGCGGGCCTCGGCCTTACAATGAGCAGTTCTTC. Translating gives CASGPRPYNEQFF.